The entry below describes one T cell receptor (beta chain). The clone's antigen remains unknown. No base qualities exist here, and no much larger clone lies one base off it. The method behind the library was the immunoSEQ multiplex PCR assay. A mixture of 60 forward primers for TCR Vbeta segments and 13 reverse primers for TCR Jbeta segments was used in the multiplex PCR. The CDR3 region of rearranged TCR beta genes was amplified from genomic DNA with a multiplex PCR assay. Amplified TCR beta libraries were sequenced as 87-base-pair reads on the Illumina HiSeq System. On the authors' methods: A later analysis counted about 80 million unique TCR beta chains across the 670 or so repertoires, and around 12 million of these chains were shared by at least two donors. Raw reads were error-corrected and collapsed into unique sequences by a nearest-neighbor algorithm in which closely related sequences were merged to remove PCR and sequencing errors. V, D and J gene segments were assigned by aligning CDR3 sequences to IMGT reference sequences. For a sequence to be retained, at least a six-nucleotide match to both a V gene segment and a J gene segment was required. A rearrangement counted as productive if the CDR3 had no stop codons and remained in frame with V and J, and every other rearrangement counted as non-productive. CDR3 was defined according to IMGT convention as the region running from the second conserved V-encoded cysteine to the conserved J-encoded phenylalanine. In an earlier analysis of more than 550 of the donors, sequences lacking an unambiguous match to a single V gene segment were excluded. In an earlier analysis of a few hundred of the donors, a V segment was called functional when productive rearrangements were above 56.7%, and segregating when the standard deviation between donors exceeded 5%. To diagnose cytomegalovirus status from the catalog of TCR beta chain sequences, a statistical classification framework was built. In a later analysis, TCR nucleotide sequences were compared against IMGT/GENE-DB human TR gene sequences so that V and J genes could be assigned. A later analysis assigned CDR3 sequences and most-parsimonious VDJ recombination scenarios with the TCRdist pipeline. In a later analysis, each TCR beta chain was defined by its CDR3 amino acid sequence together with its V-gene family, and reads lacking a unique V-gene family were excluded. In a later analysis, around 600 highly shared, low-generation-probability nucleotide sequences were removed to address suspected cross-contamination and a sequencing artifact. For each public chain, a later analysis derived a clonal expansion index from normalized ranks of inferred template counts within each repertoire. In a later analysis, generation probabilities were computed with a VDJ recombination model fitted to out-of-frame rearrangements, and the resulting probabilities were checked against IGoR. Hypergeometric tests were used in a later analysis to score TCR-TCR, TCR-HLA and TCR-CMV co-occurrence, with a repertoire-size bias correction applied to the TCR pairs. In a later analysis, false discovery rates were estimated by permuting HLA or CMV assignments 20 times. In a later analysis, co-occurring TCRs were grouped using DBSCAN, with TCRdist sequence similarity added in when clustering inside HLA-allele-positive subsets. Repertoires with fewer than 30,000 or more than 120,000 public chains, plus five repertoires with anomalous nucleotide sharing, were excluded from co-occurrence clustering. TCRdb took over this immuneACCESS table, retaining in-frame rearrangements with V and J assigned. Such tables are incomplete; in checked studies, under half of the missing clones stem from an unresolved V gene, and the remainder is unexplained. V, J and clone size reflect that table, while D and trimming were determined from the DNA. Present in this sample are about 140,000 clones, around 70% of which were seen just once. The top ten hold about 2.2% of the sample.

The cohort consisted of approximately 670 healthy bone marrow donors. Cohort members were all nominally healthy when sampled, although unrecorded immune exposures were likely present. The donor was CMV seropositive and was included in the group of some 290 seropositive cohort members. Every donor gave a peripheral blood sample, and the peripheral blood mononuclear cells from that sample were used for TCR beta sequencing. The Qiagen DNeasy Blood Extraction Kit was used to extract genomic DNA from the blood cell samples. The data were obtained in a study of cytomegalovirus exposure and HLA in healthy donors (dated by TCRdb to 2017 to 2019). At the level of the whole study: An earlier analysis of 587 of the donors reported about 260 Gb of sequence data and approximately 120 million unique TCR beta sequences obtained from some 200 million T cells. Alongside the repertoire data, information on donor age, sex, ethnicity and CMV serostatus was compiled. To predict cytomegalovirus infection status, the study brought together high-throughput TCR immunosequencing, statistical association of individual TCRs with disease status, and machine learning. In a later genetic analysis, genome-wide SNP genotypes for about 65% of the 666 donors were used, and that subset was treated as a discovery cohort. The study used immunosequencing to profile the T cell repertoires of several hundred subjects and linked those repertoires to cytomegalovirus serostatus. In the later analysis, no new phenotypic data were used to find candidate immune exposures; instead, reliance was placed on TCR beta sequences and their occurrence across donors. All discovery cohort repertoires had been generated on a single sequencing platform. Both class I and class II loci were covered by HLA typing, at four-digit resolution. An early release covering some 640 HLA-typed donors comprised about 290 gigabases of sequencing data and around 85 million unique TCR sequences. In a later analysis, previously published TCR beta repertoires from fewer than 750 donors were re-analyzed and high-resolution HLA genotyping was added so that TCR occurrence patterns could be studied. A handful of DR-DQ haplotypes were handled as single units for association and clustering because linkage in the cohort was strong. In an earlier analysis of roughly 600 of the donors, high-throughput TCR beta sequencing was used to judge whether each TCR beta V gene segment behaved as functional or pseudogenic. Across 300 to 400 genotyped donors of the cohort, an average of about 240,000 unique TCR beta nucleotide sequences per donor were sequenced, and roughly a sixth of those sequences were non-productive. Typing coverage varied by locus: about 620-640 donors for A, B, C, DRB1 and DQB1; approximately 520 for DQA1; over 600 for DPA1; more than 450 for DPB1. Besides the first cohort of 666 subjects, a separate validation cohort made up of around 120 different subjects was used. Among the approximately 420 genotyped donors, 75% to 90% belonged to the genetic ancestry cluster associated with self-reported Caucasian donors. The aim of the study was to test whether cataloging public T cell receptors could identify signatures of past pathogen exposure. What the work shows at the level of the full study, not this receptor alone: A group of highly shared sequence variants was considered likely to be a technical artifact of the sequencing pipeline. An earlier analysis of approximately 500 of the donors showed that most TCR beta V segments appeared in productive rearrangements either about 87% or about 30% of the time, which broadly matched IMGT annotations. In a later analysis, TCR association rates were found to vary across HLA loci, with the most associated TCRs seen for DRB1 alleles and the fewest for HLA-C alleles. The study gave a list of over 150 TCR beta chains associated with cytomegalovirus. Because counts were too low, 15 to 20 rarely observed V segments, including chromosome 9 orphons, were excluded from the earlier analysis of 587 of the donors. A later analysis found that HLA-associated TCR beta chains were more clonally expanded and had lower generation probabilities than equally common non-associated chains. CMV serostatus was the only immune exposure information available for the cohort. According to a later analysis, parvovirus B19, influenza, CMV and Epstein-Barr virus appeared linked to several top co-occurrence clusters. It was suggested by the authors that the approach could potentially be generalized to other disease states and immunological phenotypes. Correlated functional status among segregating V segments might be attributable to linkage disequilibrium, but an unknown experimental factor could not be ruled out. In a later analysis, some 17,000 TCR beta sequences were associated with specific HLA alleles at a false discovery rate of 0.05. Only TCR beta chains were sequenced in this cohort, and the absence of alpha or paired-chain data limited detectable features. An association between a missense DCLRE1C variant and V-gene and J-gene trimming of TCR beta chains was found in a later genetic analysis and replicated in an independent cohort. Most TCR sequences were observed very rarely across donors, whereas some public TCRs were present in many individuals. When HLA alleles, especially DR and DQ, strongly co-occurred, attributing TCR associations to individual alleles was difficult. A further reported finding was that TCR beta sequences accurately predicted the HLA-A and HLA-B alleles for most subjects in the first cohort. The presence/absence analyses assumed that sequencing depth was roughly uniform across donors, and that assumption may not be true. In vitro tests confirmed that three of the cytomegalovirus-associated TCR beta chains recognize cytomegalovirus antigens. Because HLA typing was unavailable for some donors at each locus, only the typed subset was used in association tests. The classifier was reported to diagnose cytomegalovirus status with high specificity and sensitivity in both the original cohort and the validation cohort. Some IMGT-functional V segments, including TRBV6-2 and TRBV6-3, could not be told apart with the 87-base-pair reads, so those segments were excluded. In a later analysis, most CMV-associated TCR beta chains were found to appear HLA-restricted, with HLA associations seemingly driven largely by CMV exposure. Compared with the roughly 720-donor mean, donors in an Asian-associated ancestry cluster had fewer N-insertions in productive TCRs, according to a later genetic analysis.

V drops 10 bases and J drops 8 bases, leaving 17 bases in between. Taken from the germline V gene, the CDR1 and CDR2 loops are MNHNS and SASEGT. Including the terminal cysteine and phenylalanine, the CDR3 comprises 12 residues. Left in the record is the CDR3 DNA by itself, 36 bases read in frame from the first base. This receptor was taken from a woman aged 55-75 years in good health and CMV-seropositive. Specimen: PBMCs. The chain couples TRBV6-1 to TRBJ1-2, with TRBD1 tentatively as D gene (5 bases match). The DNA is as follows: TGTGCCACGCAAGCGGGGGATCAAGGCTACACCTTC. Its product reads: CATQAGDQGYTF.